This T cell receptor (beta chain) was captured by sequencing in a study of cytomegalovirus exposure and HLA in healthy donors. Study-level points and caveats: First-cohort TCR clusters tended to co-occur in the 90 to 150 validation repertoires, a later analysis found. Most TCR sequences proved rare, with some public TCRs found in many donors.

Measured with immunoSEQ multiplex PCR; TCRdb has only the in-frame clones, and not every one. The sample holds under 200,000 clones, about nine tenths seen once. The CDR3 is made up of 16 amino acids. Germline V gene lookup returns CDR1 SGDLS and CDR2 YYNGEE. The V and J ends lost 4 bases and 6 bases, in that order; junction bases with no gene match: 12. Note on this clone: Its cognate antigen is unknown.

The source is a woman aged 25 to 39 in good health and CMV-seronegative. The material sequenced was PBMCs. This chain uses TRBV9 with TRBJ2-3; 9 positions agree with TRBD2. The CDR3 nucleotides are TGTGCCAGCAGCCCGGGGACTAGCAGTATCAGGGATACGCAGTATTTT. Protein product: CASSPGTSSIRDTQYF.